The source of this T cell receptor (beta chain) is a study of T cell responses to AZD1222 COVID-19 vaccine. The CDR3 loop spans 13 amino acids. Trimming pared 6 bases from V and 4 bases from J, leaving 10 bases between. Only in-frame clones appear in the TCRdb table, and some are missing; sequencing was by immunoSEQ multiplex PCR. The sample consists of some 98,000 clones, roughly 90% of them appearing once. V and J are TRBV12-3 or TRBV12-4 and TRBJ2-1, with D uncertain. This material consisted of peripheral blood, taken on day 0 of AZD1222 vaccination. The clonotype comes from an adult in good health. This CDR3 is CASRAQSYNEQFF. As DNA, the CDR3 is TGTGCCAGCAGAGCTCAGTCTTACAATGAGCAGTTCTTC.